This T cell receptor (beta chain) is drawn from a study of blood T cell repertoires in COVID-19 (dated by TCRdb to the early 2020s). Context from the whole study: The collaborator samples originated in the United States, Italy and Spain and spanned the acute and convalescent phases of COVID-19. The material from the prospective study consisted of cDNA or gDNA derived from T cells, B-cell-depleted T cells, or PBMCs. Deeply sampled blood TCRbeta repertoires from subjects exposed to, actively infected with, or recovered from COVID-19 were included in the dataset. The repertoires were released in a freely available public database meant as a resource for research on the immune response to SARS-CoV-2. Samples came from the ongoing ImmuneRACE study (first 160 participants) plus 1,254 subjects from 6 global collaborators. A de-identified subject ID, COVID-19 status, age in years and sex were almost always included in the sample metadata. Where available, HLA class I and class II types were obtained from metadata supplied by the sample provider rather than from assay-based typing. General findings and caveats noted by the study authors: The quantity of clinical and demographic metadata differed by source and by participant and was supplied without curation.

To note about this clone: This receptor's antigen is unknown. Qualities for individual bases were not recorded, and no much larger clone is one base off.

Whole blood was collected in K2EDTA tubes by collaborating institutions according to the institutions' own protocols. For TCRbeta analysis, collaborators shipped samples in one of three forms: frozen whole blood, isolated PBMCs, or DNA extracted from either of those sample types. The immunoSEQ Assay, a bias-controlled multiplex PCR, was used to amplify TCRbeta CDR3 regions from genomic DNA. Per the authors' processing: The number of nucleated cells in each sample was estimated by amplification of reference gene primers within the assay. To quantify the absolute abundance of each unique TCRbeta CDR3 rearrangement, sequence reads were collapsed and filtered. For each sample, productive Simpson clonality was calculated as the square root of Simpson's diversity index over productive rearrangements. Entries here come from immuneACCESS through TCRdb and include only in-frame sequences with V and J called. Some clones fail to appear in such tables; in the studies checked, an unresolved V gene covers under half of the shortfall, and the cause of the remainder is unknown. The V and J calls and clone size were taken over from that table, and D and trimming were inferred from the DNA. This sample gives about 150,000 clones in total; around 83% of them show up just once. The ten largest clones capture approximately 7% of the sample.

CDR1 is given as SEHNR and CDR2 as FQNEAQ, both from the germline V gene (reference sequence). Including the terminal cysteine and phenylalanine, the CDR3 comprises 14 residues. The read is trimmed to its CDR3 DNA, 42 bases read in frame from base 1. Between the V and J ends, shortened by 1 base and 7 bases respectively, the junction contains 13 bases. The rearranged chain carries TRBV7-9 and TRBJ1-2; 6 matching bases give a weak D call of TRBD1. The sequence derives from a man aged 50 to 60 with active or convalescent COVID-19. Sequencing was done on a sample of peripheral blood. The DNA is TGTGCCAGCAGCTTAGTAGGGACACATAGTGGCTACACCTTC. It codes for CASSLVGTHSGYTF. With the portions outside the CDR3 filled from the reference TRBV7-9 and TRBJ1-2 genes, the complete variable region becomes DTGVSQNPRHKITKRGQNVTFRCDPISEHNRLYWYRQTLGQGPEFLTYFQNEAQLEKSRLLSDRFSAERPKGSFSTLEIQRTEQGDSAMYLCASSLVGTHSGYTFGSGTRLTVV.